These 20 T cell receptor beta chains were all obtained from the same sample, sequenced in a study of cytomegalovirus exposure and HLA in healthy donors. The PCR used 60 Vbeta and 13 Jbeta primers. The data were produced by immunoSEQ multiplex PCR, yet TCRdb's version contains in-frame clones alone and is incomplete. This table has more than 150,000 clones, 81% appearing once. The sequenced sample was PBMCs. These receptors all come from a man aged 50 or older in good health and CMV-seropositive.

The V and J genes are TRBV7-9 and TRBJ2-2; D call uncertain. Germline lookup yields CDR1 SEHNR and CDR2 FQNEAQ (reference sequence). The CDR3 is 16 amino acids. The ends were cut back, 6 bases at V and 1 base at J, with 15 bases in the middle. The CDR3 region has the DNA TGTGCCAGCAGGGATAATACAGAACAGAACACCGGGGAGCTGTTTTTT. It yields the protein CASRDNTEQNTGELFF.

The chain's CDR3 is CASSQGTGTYEQYF. CDR3 in DNA: TGCGCCAGCAGCCAAGGGACAGGGACCTACGAGCAGTACTTC. This chain joins TRBV4-1 and TRBJ2-7; 8 positions match TRBD1. Losses at the gene ends were 1 base for V and 2 bases for J; bases not matched to a gene: 1. Germline-derived CDR1 and CDR2 are MGHRA and YSYEKL. The CDR3 has 14 residues.

This chain joins TRBV18 and TRBJ1-3, with D unclear. Per germline, CDR1 KGHSH and CDR2 LQKENI. With 3 bases removed from V and 0 bases from J, the gap between germline ends came to 9 bases. This CDR3 is built from 15 residues. CDR3 residues: CASSPNADSGNTIYF. The CDR3 DNA follows: TGTGCCAGCTCACCCAATGCAGACTCTGGAAACACCATATATTTT. Using reference TRBV18 and TRBJ1-3 for the parts outside the CDR3, the full variable domain is NAGVMQNPRHLVRRRGQEARLRCSPMKGHSHVYWYRQLPEEGLKFMVYLQKENIIDESGMPKERFSAEFPKEGPSILRIQQVVRGDSAAYFCASSPNADSGNTIYFGEGSWLTVV.

The rearrangement links TRBV9 to TRBJ2-2; weak D call: TRBD2 (6 bases). The CDR3 consists of 13 residues. Germline CDR1 is SGDLS and CDR2 is YYNGEE. Trimming pared 5 bases from V and 7 bases from J, leaving 12 bases between. The CDR3, as DNA: TGTGCCAGCAGGGGGACTTCGGGCGGGGAGCTGTTTTTT. Translating gives CASRGTSGGELFF. The full variable domain, rest sourced from reference TRBV9 and TRBJ2-2, is DSGVTQTPKHLITATGQRVTLRCSPRSGDLSVYWYQQSLDQGLQFLIQYYNGEERAKGNILERFSAQQFPDLHSELNLSSLELGDSALYFCASRGTSGGELFFGEGSRLTVL.

The chain carries TRBV28 and TRBJ2-1; 7 bases map to TRBD1. CDR1 and CDR2 (germline): MDHEN, SYDVKM. There are 15 residues in the CDR3. The V gene end was trimmed by 7 bases and the J gene end by 4 bases; junction bases not matched to a gene: 10. The DNA of the CDR3 is TGTGCCAGCACCCTCACAGGGGCAGAGTACAATGAGCAGTTCTTC. It translates to CASTLTGAEYNEQFF.

This chain links TRBV4-1 with TRBJ1-4; no firm D call. Germline values: CDR1 MGHRA, CDR2 YSYEKL. V lost 0 bases, J lost 8 bases, and 4 bases lay in between. The CDR3 is 12 amino acids. The CDR3: CASSQDREKLFF. The CDR3 coding sequence is TGCGCCAGCAGCCAAGATCGGGAAAAACTGTTTTTT.

The rearrangement uses TRBV11-2 and TRBJ2-7; tentatively, D is TRBD1 (6 bases). CDR3 size: 14 residues. Trimming cost V 5 bases and J 4 bases, with 15 bases left between them. The germline V gene has CDR1 SGHAT and CDR2 FQNNGV. DNA for the CDR3: TGTGCCAGCAGCGGATGGGACAACATATACGAGCAGTACTTC. Amino acid sequence: CASSGWDNIYEQYF.

This sequence joins TRBV5-5 and TRBJ1-4, with TRBD1 matching over 9 bases. The ends lost 4 bases at V and 7 bases at J; junction bases unmatched: 5. Looked up from germline, CDR1 is SGHKS and CDR2 is YYEKEE (reference sequence). This CDR3 comprises 14 residues. The CDR3 DNA follows: TGTGCCAGCAGCACAGGGGGCGAAATTGAAAAACTGTTTTTT. Its translation: CASSTGGEIEKLFF.

The chain employs TRBV7-9 and TRBJ2-7, with a weak D call TRBD1 (7 bases). V lost 5 bases and J lost 4, with 15 bases in between. Germline V lookup: CDR1 SEHNR, CDR2 FQNEAQ (reference sequence). CDR3 length: 14 residues. The CDR3 DNA is TGTGCCAGCAGCAGACGAGCAGGGGGGTACGAGCAGTACTTC. Protein product: CASSRRAGGYEQYF.

CDR3 sequence reads: CASSPNRGHNEQFF. The CDR3 region has the DNA TGTGCCAGCAGCCCAAACAGGGGTCACAATGAGCAGTTCTTC. This sequence joins TRBV7-3 and TRBJ2-1; 7 nucleotides agree with TRBD1. The junction had 6 bases not matched to a gene; V was cut back by 5 bases and J by 5 bases. The CDR3 extends over 14 amino acids. Germline lookup yields CDR1 SGHTA and CDR2 FQGTGA.

The chain combines TRBV5-6 with TRBJ2-5; TRBD1 matches at 7 bases. Per germline, CDR1 SGHDT and CDR2 YYEEEE. The CDR3 contains 15 residues. Trimming at V came to 4 bases and at J to 0 bases, leaving 6 bases not matched to a gene. The CDR3 DNA sequence: TGTGCCAGCAGCCTTCTACAGGGGTACCAAGAGACCCAGTACTTC. It encodes CASSLLQGYQETQYF.

The genes are TRBV6-5 and TRBJ2-3, with 9 bases matching TRBD2. This CDR3 has 13 amino acids. The V and J ends lost 5 bases and 3 bases, in that order; junction bases with no gene match: 0. Germline assignment: CDR1 MNHEY and CDR2 SVGAGI. CDR3 in amino acids: CASSAGGTDTQYF. Written as DNA, the CDR3 is TGTGCCAGCAGTGCGGGGGGGACAGATACGCAGTATTTT.

The gene calls are TRBV27 and TRBJ1-5; D unclear. The CDR3 sequence is 13 residues long. V lost 3 bases and J lost 9, with 12 bases in between. CDR1 MNHEY and CDR2 SMNVEV come from the germline V gene (reference sequence). The CDR3 is CASSLREGLPQHF. CDR3 coding DNA: TGTGCCAGCAGTTTGAGGGAAGGGCTGCCCCAGCATTTT.

The genes are TRBV5-1 and TRBJ2-2; D ambiguous. The CDR3 contains 15 residues. Trimming shortened V by 4 bases and J by 0 bases, and 10 bases separated the two germline ends. Germline V gives CDR1 SGHRS, CDR2 YFSETQ. The CDR3 nucleotides are TGCGCCAGCAGCCGCCCGGGTTCGAACACCGGGGAGCTGTTTTTT. This translates into CASSRPGSNTGELFF.

The rearrangement joins TRBV30 to TRBJ2-1; the match to TRBD1 covers 10 bases. The junction had 2 bases not matched to a gene; V was cut back by 5 bases and J by 1 base. The CDR3 has 14 residues. CDR1 is GTSNPN, CDR2 SVGIG, per germline (reference sequence). The CDR3 is CAWDRGLSYNEQFF. The CDR3 DNA follows: TGTGCCTGGGACAGGGGGCTGTCCTACAATGAGCAGTTCTTC. The variable domain in full, completed from reference TRBV30 and TRBJ2-1, reads SQTIHQWPATLVQPVGSPLSLECTVEGTSNPNLYWYRQAAGRGLQLLFYSVGIGQISSEVPQNLSASRPQDRQFILSSKKLLLSDSGFYLCAWDRGLSYNEQFFGPGTRLTVL.

The chain uses TRBV27 and TRBJ2-1, with a weak D call TRBD1 (5 bases). The CDR3 totals 20 residues. The V gene's germline CDR1 is MNHEY and CDR2 SMNVEV (reference sequence). V was pared by 2 bases and J by 8 bases, with 31 bases between. CDR3 loop: CASSLSPAPGMIGPQDEQFF. The CDR3 nucleotides are TGTGCCAGCAGTTTAAGCCCCGCCCCAGGGATGATTGGGCCACAGGATGAGCAGTTCTTC.

This clone was seen only a few times. The genes are TRBV25-1 and TRBJ2-5; possibly TRBD1 for D (7 bases). The V gene lost 3 bases and the J gene lost 5 bases, with 19 bases spanning the gap. CDR3 length: 16 residues. Germline values: CDR1 MGHDK, CDR2 SYGVNS. In DNA form, the CDR3 reads TGTGCCAGCAGTGACTACCAGGTCAGGGGGGCGGAGACCCAGTACTTC. It codes for CASSDYQVRGAETQYF.

This rearrangement joins TRBV30 to TRBJ1-1, with TRBD1 as a possible D gene (6 bases). This CDR3 contains 14 residues. Germline CDR1 and CDR2: GTSNPN and SVGIG (reference sequence). The V gene lost 5 bases and the J gene lost 1 base, with 14 bases spanning the gap. The CDR3, as DNA: TGTGCCTGGGGTTGGGACACCGAGAACACTGAAGCTTTCTTT. Protein product: CAWGWDTENTEAFF.

The rearrangement uses TRBV11-2 and TRBJ1-5; 9 bases agree with TRBD1. The V gene's germline CDR1 is SGHAT and CDR2 FQNNGV. Trimming took 1 base from V and 6 from J; bases not matched to a gene: 7. This CDR3 is built from 16 residues. As DNA, the CDR3 is TGTGCCAGCAGCTTAGGGGGAACAGGGGGCCGTCAGCCCCAGCATTTT. Its translation is CASSLGGTGGRQPQHF. Combining the CDR3 with reference TRBV11-2 and TRBJ1-5 gives the whole variable domain EAGVAQSPRYKIIEKRQSVAFWCNPISGHATLYWYQQILGQGPKLLIQFQNNGVVDDSQLPKDRFSAERLKGVDSTLKIQPAKLEDSAVYLCASSLGGTGGRQPQHFGDGTRLSIL.

The rearrangement joins TRBV5-1 to TRBJ2-7; D is ambiguous. Germline CDR1 and CDR2: SGHRS and YFSETQ. The V gene lost 0 bases and the J gene lost 1 base, with 11 bases spanning the gap. The CDR3 sequence is 15 residues long. CDR3 region: CASSLEGDKSYEQYF. In nucleotides, the CDR3 is TGCGCCAGCAGCTTGGAAGGCGACAAATCCTACGAGCAGTACTTC.